This T cell receptor (beta chain) originates from a study of T cell changes during pregnancy in multiple sclerosis. Sequencing was performed with immunoSEQ multiplex PCR; in TCRdb, only in-frame clones are kept and a portion is missing. The sample lists tens of thousands of clones; more than 85% were seen once. In germline, CDR1 is MDHEN, CDR2 SYDVKM. This CDR3 region has 16 residues. Trimming took 3 bases from V and 11 from J, leaving 23 bases between them. The gene calls are TRBV28 and TRBJ1-5; no clear D gene. The TCR was taken from a female donor with multiple sclerosis, enrolled in a pregnancy study. Sample: peripheral blood, taken before pregnancy. The CDR3 DNA reads as TGTGCCAGCAGTTTTCAGCTGAGGGTGGGAGGGTTAGCCCAGCATTTT. Translating it yields CASSFQLRVGGLAQHF. Drawing the rest from reference TRBV28 and TRBJ1-5, the complete variable domain is DVKVTQSSRYLVKRTGEKVFLECVQDMDHENMFWYRQDPGLGLRLIYFSYDVKMKEKGDIPEGYSVSREKKERFSLILESASTNQTSMYLCASSFQLRVGGLAQHFGDGTRLSIL.